The 21 T cell receptor beta chains reported below all come from one sample, sequenced in a study of vaccination effects on CD4 cells after COVID-19. This table comes from immunoSEQ multiplex PCR, and its TCRdb copy is limited to in-frame clones, with some not included. The table records 25,000 to 30,000 clones, 73% of them present only once. Their antigens remain unidentified. Ahead of sequencing, the ViraFEST assay grew antigen-specific CD4+ T cells using viral peptide pools. Isolation of CD4+ T cells took place after around 10 days of culture. Two doses of either BNT162b2 or mRNA-1273 were given to each participant. The source material was CD4+ T cells from PBMCs cultured with HCoV-NL63 spike peptides, sampled after COVID-19 vaccination. All receptors come from a human donor who received a COVID-19 vaccine.

The genes are TRBV3-1 (or the pseudogene TRBV3-2) and TRBJ2-7; 11 nucleotides line up with TRBD2. Unmatched junction bases numbered 6, after V lost 5 bases and J lost 3 bases. The CDR3 is made up of 15 amino acids. In germline, CDR1 is LGHDT, CDR2 YNNKEL (reference sequence). The DNA for the CDR3 is TGTGCCAGCAGCTTTAGCGGGAGGGCCGGCTACGAGCAGTACTTC. This encodes CASSFSGRAGYEQYF.

The rearrangement joins TRBV11-2 to TRBJ2-5, with a tentative D call TRBD2 (6 bases). This CDR3 contains 15 residues. From germline, CDR1 is SGHAT and CDR2 FQNNGV. Deletions cut 5 bases from V and 1 base from J, with 14 bases between. As DNA, the CDR3 is TGTGCCAGCAGCCCCATTCGGGACTCCCAAGAGACCCAGTACTTC. Protein product: CASSPIRDSQETQYF.

The chain combines TRBV6-5 with TRBJ1-4; D uncertain. The CDR3 extends over 14 amino acids. V lost 6 bases and J lost 4, with 12 bases in between. Germline V gene data show CDR1 as MNHEY and CDR2 as SVGAGI. In DNA, the CDR3 is TGTGCCAGCAGCCCGGGATCCGGTAATGAAAAACTGTTTTTT. Its translation: CASSPGSGNEKLFF.

This clone was seen more than once but under ten times. This chain connects TRBV6-5 to TRBJ1-5; D gene unclear. This CDR3 is built from 13 residues. The V end lost 3 bases, the J end lost 3 bases, and 6 bases lay between the germline ends. Germline values: CDR1 MNHEY, CDR2 SVGAGI. CDR3 amino acids: CASSYELNQPQHF. As DNA, the CDR3 is TGTGCCAGCAGTTATGAGCTCAATCAGCCCCAGCATTTT.

This clone was recorded only once. V and J are TRBV7-8 and TRBJ2-7; possible D gene TRBD1, 5 bases. This CDR3 is built from 14 residues. Germline assignment: CDR1 SGHVS and CDR2 FQNEAQ. V dropped 0 bases and J dropped 5 bases, with 11 bases sitting between them. The CDR3 DNA sequence: TGTGCCAGCAGCTTAGCCAGGGTAGGAGACGAGCAGTACTTC. Translated, it gives CASSLARVGDEQYF.

V usage is TRBV2 and J usage is TRBJ1-2; 8 bases map to TRBD1. The V gene's germline CDR1 is SNHLY and CDR2 FYNNEI. This CDR3 spans 13 amino acids. V lost 9 bases, J lost 5 bases, and 8 bases stayed unmatched. CDR3 sequence: CASSKDREYGYTF. The CDR3 nucleotides are TGTGCCAGTTCAAAGGACAGGGAGTATGGCTACACCTTC.

The rearrangement joins TRBV12-5 to TRBJ1-3, with 10 bases identical to TRBD1. CDR1 LGHNT and CDR2 FRNRAP come from the germline V gene. V dropped 9 bases and J dropped 4; count of bases not matched to a gene: 3. The CDR3 sequence is 13 residues long. The CDR3 loop is CASGTGVGNTIYF. The CDR3 DNA sequence: TGTGCTAGCGGGACAGGGGTGGGAAACACCATATATTTT.

This chain joins TRBV7-9 and TRBJ2-1, with 11 bases that match TRBD2. The germline V gene encodes CDR1 SEHNR and CDR2 FQNEAQ (reference sequence). The CDR3 consists of 17 residues. With 4 bases clipped from V and 8 bases from J, the junction kept 13 bases outside the gene matches. The DNA for the CDR3 is TGTGCCAGCAGCTCACCTTTAGCGGGAGGGCCGATGGATGAGCAGTTCTTC. This sequence encodes CASSSPLAGGPMDEQFF. The whole variable domain, remainder taken from reference TRBV7-9 and TRBJ2-1, is DTGVSQNPRHKITKRGQNVTFRCDPISEHNRLYWYRQTLGQGPEFLTYFQNEAQLEKSRLLSDRFSAERPKGSFSTLEIQRTEQGDSAMYLCASSSPLAGGPMDEQFFGPGTRLTVL.

The chain has TRBV12-2 and TRBJ2-7. TRBV12-2 is reported as a pseudogene. The CDR3 consists of 18 residues. CDR3 residues: CASRSLLVSGRRDYEQYF. CDR3 bases: TGTGCAAGTCGCTCCTTATTAGTATCGGGACGCCGGGACTACGAGCAGTACTTC.

V usage is TRBV7-8 and J usage is TRBJ2-2; 9 bases are a match to TRBD1. CDR1 and CDR2 from the germline V gene are SGHVS and FQNEAQ. This CDR3 is 14 amino acids long. The V segment lost 5 bases and the J segment 7 bases; nucleotides outside the gene matches: 5. The CDR3 bases are TGTGCCAGCAGCGTAGGGACAGGGAACGGGGAGCTGTTTTTT. Translated, it gives CASSVGTGNGELFF.

V usage is TRBV6-5 and J usage is TRBJ1-4; D is perhaps TRBD1 (5 bases). The V gene's germline CDR1 is MNHEY and CDR2 SVGAGI. The length of the CDR3 is 14 residues. V shed 2 bases and J shed 5 bases, with 9 bases lying between them. The CDR3 sequence: CASSYGRTNEKLFF. Here the CDR3 DNA reads TGTGCCAGCAGTTACGGGAGGACAAATGAAAAACTGTTTTTT.

J is TRBJ2-6 and V is TRBV5-1, with 8 bases lining up with TRBD2. Losses at the gene ends were 0 bases for V and 2 bases for J; bases not matched to a gene: 7. Germline assignment: CDR1 SGHRS and CDR2 YFSETQ. The CDR3 totals 18 residues. The CDR3 spells CASSLDAGGAPGANVLTF. As DNA, the CDR3 is TGCGCCAGCAGCTTGGATGCGGGGGGCGCCCCTGGGGCCAACGTCCTGACTTTC.

V usage is TRBV7-8 and J usage is TRBJ2-6, with D unresolved. Germline V lookup: CDR1 SGHVS, CDR2 FQNEAQ. CDR3 length: 13 amino acids. Trimming stripped 3 bases from V and 3 bases from J, with 3 bases between. Here the CDR3 DNA reads TGTGCCAGCAGCTTGGGTGGGGCCAACGTCCTGACTTTC. It encodes CASSLGGANVLTF.

The chain is built from TRBV23-1 and TRBJ2-5; D remains ambiguous. TRBV23-1 is an ORF for which the function is uncertain. The CDR3 is 16 residues long. The ends were cut back, 2 bases at V and 1 base at J, with 14 bases in the middle. In DNA, the CDR3 is TGCGCCAGCAGTCAAATCTCCCAGGTCCTCCAAGAGACCCAGTACTTC. It yields the protein CASSQISQVLQETQYF.

CDR3 amino acids: CASSQSGSYEQYF. The CDR3 DNA reads as TGTGCCAGCAGTCAGAGTGGCTCCTACGAGCAGTACTTC. The chain is built from TRBV12-3 or TRBV12-4 and TRBJ2-7, with D unresolved. This CDR3 contains 13 residues. V lost 5 bases to trimming and J lost 0 bases, with 8 bases between them.

In its sample, this clone was seen a few times. The chain employs TRBV4-1 and TRBJ1-5; 7 bases agree with TRBD1. The germline gives CDR1 MGHRA, CDR2 YSYEKL. The CDR3 length is 17 residues. The V gene end was trimmed by 0 bases and the J gene end by 5 bases; junction bases not matched to a gene: 10. The CDR3: CASSQDPKTGLDQPQHF. CDR3 DNA sequence: TGCGCCAGCAGCCAAGACCCTAAGACAGGGCTGGATCAGCCCCAGCATTTT.

The chain links TRBV9 to TRBJ2-1, with TRBD2 matching over 9 bases. V lost 0 bases and J lost 7; bases outside the gene matches: 8. There are 16 residues in the CDR3. Germline loops: CDR1 SGDLS, CDR2 YYNGEE. The chain's CDR3 is CASSVASSSGMNEQFF. The CDR3 DNA follows: TGTGCCAGCAGCGTAGCGTCGTCTAGCGGGATGAATGAGCAGTTCTTC. The full variable domain, with the rest looked up from reference TRBV9 and TRBJ2-1, is DSGVTQTPKHLITATGQRVTLRCSPRSGDLSVYWYQQSLDQGLQFLIQYYNGEERAKGNILERFSAQQFPDLHSELNLSSLELGDSALYFCASSVASSSGMNEQFFGPGTRLTVL.

J is TRBJ1-5 and V is TRBV19; D is perhaps TRBD1 (5 bases). Germline CDR1 is LNHDA and CDR2 is SQIVND (reference sequence). Trimming took off 3 bases at V and 1 base at J, with 10 bases between the two ends. The CDR3 sequence is 15 residues long. CDR3 sequence: CASSISGISNQPQHF. The CDR3 nucleotides read TGTGCCAGTAGTATTTCAGGGATAAGCAATCAGCCCCAGCATTTT.

The chain couples TRBV11-2 to TRBJ1-6, with D possibly being TRBD1 (5 bases). CDR3 length equals 14 residues. The germline V gene encodes CDR1 SGHAT and CDR2 FQNNGV. V was shortened by 5 bases and J by 5 bases, with 10 bases between the two germline ends. The CDR3: CASSGTDNNSPLHF. CDR3 DNA sequence: TGTGCCAGCAGCGGGACCGACAATAATTCACCCCTCCACTTT.

With regard to this clone: A junction end diverges from the germline sequence, so it may reflect a read error. V and J are TRBV7-2 and TRBJ2-4, with 13 bases lining up with TRBD2. Germline V gene data show CDR1 as SGHTA and CDR2 as FQGNSA. The CDR3 is 14 amino acids. Here the CDR3 reads CASSQGTSGTHPCF. The CDR3 DNA is TGTGCCAGCAGCCAAGGGACTAGCGGGACGCACCCGTGCTTC.

The V call is TRBV5-1, the J call TRBJ2-2; TRBD1 agrees at 9 bases. CDR3 length: 14 residues. CDR1 SGHRS and CDR2 YFSETQ come from the germline V gene. V was pared by 5 bases and J by 6 bases, with 5 bases of the junction left unmatched. The CDR3 is CASRWTGESGELFF. Here the CDR3 DNA reads TGCGCCAGCAGATGGACAGGGGAATCCGGGGAGCTGTTTTTT.